The 12 T cell receptor beta chains below all came from one sample that was sequenced in a study of CD8 T cells in ankylosing spondylitis. The study's findings and limits: What appeared characteristic of ankylosing spondylitis blood was a TCR beta motif of eight highly homologous variants.

Their antigens are not known. TCRdb reprocessed the 5' RACE reads with MiXCR, giving one entry per CDR3 protein. The profile shows about 340,000 distinct CDR3 sequences, around 8% of them singletons. The sequenced sample consisted of blood, either unsorted or a sorted T cell fraction (not recorded which). These receptors came from a male donor with ankylosing spondylitis.

This clonotype came up many times. In DNA, the CDR3 is TGTGCCAGCAGTTTTGGTGAGAACTACGAGCAGTACTTC. Its translation is CASSFGENYEQYF. The gene calls are TRBV12-3 or TRBV12-4 and TRBJ2-7, with D uncertain. This CDR3 contains 13 residues. The ends were cut back, 3 bases at V and 3 bases at J, with 9 bases in the middle.

The V gene is TRBV14, the J gene TRBJ1-1; perhaps TRBD1 as D (5 bases). Per germline, CDR1 SGHDN and CDR2 FVKESK. Between the trimmed V and J ends, which lost 2 bases and 5 bases, there was a span of 9 bases. CDR3 length: 13 amino acids. The CDR3 DNA is TGTGCCAGCAGCCAATGGGGGGGGACTGAAGCTTTCTTT. Encoded protein: CASSQWGGTEAFF.

This sequence joins TRBV11-1 and TRBJ2-3; tentatively, D is TRBD2 (5 bases). The CDR3 covers 18 residues. Trimming took 3 bases from V and 0 from J, leaving 19 bases between them. From germline, CDR1 is SGHAT and CDR2 FQDESV (reference sequence). The CDR3 reads CASSFDVVAYTSTDTQYF. The DNA of the CDR3 is TGTGCCAGCAGCTTTGATGTAGTAGCGTACACTAGCACAGATACGCAGTATTTT. Variable domain in full (rest from reference TRBV11-1 and TRBJ2-3): EAEVAQSPRYKITEKSQAVAFWCDPISGHATLYWYRQILGQGPELLVQFQDESVVDDSQLPKDRFSAERLKGVDSTLKIQPAELGDSAMYLCASSFDVVAYTSTDTQYFGPGTRLTVL.

The genes are TRBV12-5 and TRBJ2-7; the D is unclear. The V and J ends lost 3 bases and 4 bases respectively, with 16 bases between them. Germline-derived CDR1 and CDR2 are LGHNT and FRNRAP. This CDR3 contains 15 residues. The chain's CDR3 is CASGLIIWGPYEQYF. For the CDR3, the DNA is TGTGCTAGTGGTTTAATTATTTGGGGTCCGTACGAGCAGTACTTC.

This clonotype showed up just a few times. The chain's CDR3 is CASSLALVETQYF. The CDR3 nucleotides read TGTGCCAGCAGTTTAGCTCTTGTAGAGACCCAGTACTTC. The chain combines TRBV12-3 or TRBV12-4 with TRBJ2-5; D unclear. V lost 0 bases to trimming and J lost 4 bases, with 6 bases between them. The CDR3 extends over 13 amino acids.

This clonotype was seen a few times. V and J are TRBV6-2 or TRBV6-3 and TRBJ2-3; TRBD1 matches 7 bases. The V gene's germline CDR1 is MNHEY and CDR2 SVGEGT. The CDR3 length is 15 residues. The V and J ends lost 0 bases and 3 bases, in that order; junction bases with no gene match: 3. CDR3 residues: CASSYSWTGTDTQYF. In DNA, the CDR3 is TGTGCCAGCAGTTACTCGTGGACAGGTACAGATACGCAGTATTTT.

This clonotype was counted at least ten times. This chain joins TRBV29-1 and TRBJ1-1; no firm D call. The CDR3 has 14 amino acids. Germline V gives CDR1 SQVTM, CDR2 ANQGSEA. V was pared by 4 bases and J by 3 bases, with 15 bases between. Written as DNA, the CDR3 is TGCAGCGTTGCCCTGAATATTGGAGACACTGAAGCTTTCTTT. Amino acid sequence: CSVALNIGDTEAFF.

This clonotype came up a few times. The gene calls are TRBV28 and TRBJ2-3; TRBD1 matches at 7 bases. V gave up 2 bases and J gave up 2 bases; unmatched junction bases: 4. From germline, CDR1 is MDHEN and CDR2 SYDVKM. The CDR3 is 15 amino acids. This chain's CDR3 is CASSLRGTDTDTQYF. Written as DNA, the CDR3 is TGTGCCAGCAGTTTACGAGGGACAGACACAGATACGCAGTATTTT.

This clonotype showed up just a few times. This rearrangement joins TRBV5-1 to TRBJ2-2; D is perhaps TRBD1 or TRBD2 (5 bases each). Trimming shortened V by 0 bases and J by 2 bases, and 14 bases separated the two germline ends. Germline CDR1 is SGHRS and CDR2 is YFSETQ. The CDR3 runs 17 residues. The CDR3 bases are TGCGCCAGCAGCTTGGGACGGGGCCGATTTAACACCGGGGAGCTGTTTTTT. Protein product: CASSLGRGRFNTGELFF. Complete variable domain (other parts from reference TRBV5-1 and TRBJ2-2): KAGVTQTPRYLIKTRGQQVTLSCSPISGHRSVSWYQQTPGQGLQFLFEYFSETQRNKGNFPGRFSGRQFSNSRSEMNVSTLELGDSALYLCASSLGRGRFNTGELFFGEGSRLTVL.

The chain joins TRBV4-1 to TRBJ2-5; 7 bases agree with TRBD1. V lost 0 bases to trimming and J lost 2 bases; unmatched junction nucleotides: 3. Germline V lookup: CDR1 MGHRA, CDR2 YSYEKL. There are 15 residues in the CDR3. The DNA of the CDR3 is TGCGCCAGCAGCCAAGAAGGGACAGTTCAAGAGACCCAGTACTTC. Translating gives CASSQEGTVQETQYF.

The sample holds many counts of this clonotype. The chain joins TRBV30 to TRBJ2-6; no clear D gene. CDR3 length: 14 amino acids. Trimming shortened V by 4 bases and J by 1 base, and 8 bases separated the two germline ends. The V gene's germline CDR1 is GTSNPN and CDR2 SVGIG (reference sequence). CDR3 sequence: CAWNIQSGANVLTF. CDR3 nucleotide sequence: TGTGCCTGGAATATCCAATCTGGGGCCAACGTCCTGACTTTC. Variable domain in full (rest from reference TRBV30 and TRBJ2-6): SQTIHQWPATLVQPVGSPLSLECTVEGTSNPNLYWYRQAAGRGLQLLFYSVGIGQISSEVPQNLSASRPQDRQFILSSKKLLLSDSGFYLCAWNIQSGANVLTFGAGSRLTVL.

This clonotype was recorded at least ten times. The chain has TRBV15 and TRBJ2-1, with TRBD2 matching 7 bases. The CDR3 covers 19 residues. V lost 0 bases and J lost 6; bases outside the gene matches: 17. The germline V gene encodes CDR1 LNHNV and CDR2 YYDKDF (reference sequence). For the CDR3, the DNA is TGTGCCACCAGCAGAGATCTTGGGTATCTAGCGGTGCCCCGCAATGAGCAGTTCTTC. Its translation: CATSRDLGYLAVPRNEQFF.